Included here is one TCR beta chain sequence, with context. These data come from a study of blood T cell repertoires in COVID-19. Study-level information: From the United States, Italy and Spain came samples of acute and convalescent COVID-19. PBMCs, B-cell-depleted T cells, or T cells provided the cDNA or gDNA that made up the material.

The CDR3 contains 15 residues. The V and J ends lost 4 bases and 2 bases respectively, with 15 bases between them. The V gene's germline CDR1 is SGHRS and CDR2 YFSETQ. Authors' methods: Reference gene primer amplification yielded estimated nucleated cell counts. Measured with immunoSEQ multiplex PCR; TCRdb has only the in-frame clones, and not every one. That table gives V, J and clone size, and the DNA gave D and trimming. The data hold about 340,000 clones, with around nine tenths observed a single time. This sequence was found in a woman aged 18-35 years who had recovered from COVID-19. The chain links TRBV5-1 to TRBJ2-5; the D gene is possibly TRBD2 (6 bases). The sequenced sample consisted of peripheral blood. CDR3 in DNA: TGCGCCAGCAGCCTTTGGACGGGAGAGCAAGAGACCCAGTACTTC. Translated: CASSLWTGEQETQYF.